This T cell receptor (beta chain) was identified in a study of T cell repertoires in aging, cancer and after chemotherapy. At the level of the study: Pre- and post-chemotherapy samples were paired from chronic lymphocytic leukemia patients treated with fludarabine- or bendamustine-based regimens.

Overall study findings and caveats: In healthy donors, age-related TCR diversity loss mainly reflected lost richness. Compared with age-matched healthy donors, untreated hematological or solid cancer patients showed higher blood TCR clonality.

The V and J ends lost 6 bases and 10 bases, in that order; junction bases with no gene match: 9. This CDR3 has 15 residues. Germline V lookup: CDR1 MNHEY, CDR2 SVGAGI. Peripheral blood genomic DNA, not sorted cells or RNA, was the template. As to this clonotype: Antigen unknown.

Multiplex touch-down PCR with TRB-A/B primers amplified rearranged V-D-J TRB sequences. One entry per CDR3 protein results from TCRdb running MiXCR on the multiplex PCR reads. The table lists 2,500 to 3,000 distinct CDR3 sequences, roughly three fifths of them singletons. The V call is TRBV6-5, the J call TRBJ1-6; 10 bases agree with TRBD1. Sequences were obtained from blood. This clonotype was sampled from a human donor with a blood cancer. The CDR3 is CASSPGQGIGSPLHF. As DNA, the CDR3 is TGTGCCAGCAGCCCGGGACAGGGGATAGGGTCACCCCTCCACTTT.